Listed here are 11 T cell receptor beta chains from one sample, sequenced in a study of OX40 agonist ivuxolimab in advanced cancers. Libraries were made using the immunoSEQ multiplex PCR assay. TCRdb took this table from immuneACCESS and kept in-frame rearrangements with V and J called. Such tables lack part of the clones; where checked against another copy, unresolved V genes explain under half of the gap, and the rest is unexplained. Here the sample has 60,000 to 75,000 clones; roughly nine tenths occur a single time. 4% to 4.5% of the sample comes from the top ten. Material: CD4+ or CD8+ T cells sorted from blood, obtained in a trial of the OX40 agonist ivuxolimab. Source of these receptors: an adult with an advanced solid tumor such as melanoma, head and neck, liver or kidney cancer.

The CDR3 nucleotides read TGCGCCAGCAGCTTGGAAGCAGGGACAGGGTTCACTGAAGCTTTCTTT. This encodes CASSLEAGTGFTEAFF. V and J are TRBV5-1 and TRBJ1-1; 9 bases are shared with TRBD1. V shed 0 bases, J shed 4 bases, and the junction held 7 bases outside the gene matches. The CDR3 loop spans 16 amino acids. Germline loops: CDR1 SGHRS, CDR2 YFSETQ.

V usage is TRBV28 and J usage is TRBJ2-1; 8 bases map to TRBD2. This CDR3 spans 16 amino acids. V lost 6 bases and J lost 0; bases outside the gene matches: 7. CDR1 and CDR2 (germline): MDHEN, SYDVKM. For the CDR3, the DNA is TGTGCCAGCAGGCGGCGAACTAGCGGCTCCTACAATGAGCAGTTCTTC. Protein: CASRRRTSGSYNEQFF.

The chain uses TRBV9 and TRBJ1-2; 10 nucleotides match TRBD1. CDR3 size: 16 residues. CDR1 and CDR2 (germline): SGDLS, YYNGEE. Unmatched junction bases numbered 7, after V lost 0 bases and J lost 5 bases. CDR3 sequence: CASSVDGQGDGYGYTF. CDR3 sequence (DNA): TGTGCCAGCAGCGTAGACGGACAGGGGGATGGGTATGGCTACACCTTC. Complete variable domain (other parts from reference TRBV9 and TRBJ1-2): DSGVTQTPKHLITATGQRVTLRCSPRSGDLSVYWYQQSLDQGLQFLIQYYNGEERAKGNILERFSAQQFPDLHSELNLSSLELGDSALYFCASSVDGQGDGYGYTFGSGTRLTVV.

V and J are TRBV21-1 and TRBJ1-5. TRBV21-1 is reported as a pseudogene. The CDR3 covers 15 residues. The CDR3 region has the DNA TGTGCCAGCAGCACACCTCCGGGGGGCGGTCAGCCCCAGCATTTT. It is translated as CASSTPPGGGQPQHF.

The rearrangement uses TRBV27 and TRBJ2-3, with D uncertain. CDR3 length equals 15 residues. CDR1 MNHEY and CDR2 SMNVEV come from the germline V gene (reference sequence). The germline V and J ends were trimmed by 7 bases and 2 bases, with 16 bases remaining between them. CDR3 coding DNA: TGTGCCAGCACCCTAGGGCCCCTCTTCACAGATACGCAGTATTTT. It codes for CASTLGPLFTDTQYF.

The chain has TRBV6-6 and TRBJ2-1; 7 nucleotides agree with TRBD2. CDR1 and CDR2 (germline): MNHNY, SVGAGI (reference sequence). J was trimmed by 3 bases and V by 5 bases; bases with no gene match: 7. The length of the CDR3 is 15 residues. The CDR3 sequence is CASSLSGIYYNEQFF. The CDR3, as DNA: TGTGCCAGCAGTCTGAGCGGGATTTACTACAATGAGCAGTTCTTC.

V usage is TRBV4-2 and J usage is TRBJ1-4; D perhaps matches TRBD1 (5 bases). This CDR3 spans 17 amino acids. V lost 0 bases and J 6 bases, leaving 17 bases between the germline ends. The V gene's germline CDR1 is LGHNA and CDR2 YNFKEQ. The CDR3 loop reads CASSQDGPLGEDEKLFF. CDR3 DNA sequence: TGTGCCAGCAGCCAAGATGGGCCCTTGGGGGAGGATGAAAAACTGTTTTTT.

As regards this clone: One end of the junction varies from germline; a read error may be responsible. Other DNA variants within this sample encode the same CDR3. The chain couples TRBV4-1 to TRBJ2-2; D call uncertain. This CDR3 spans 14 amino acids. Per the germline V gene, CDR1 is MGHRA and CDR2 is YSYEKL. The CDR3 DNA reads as TGCGCCAGCAGCCAAGATGAGAACACCGGAGAGCTGTTTTTT. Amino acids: CASSQDENTGELFF.

CDR3 residues: CASSSHPLLEAFF. The CDR3 DNA reads as TGTGCCAGCAGTTCCCACCCCCTACTTGAAGCTTTCTTT. The genes are TRBV6-1 and TRBJ1-1; D uncertain. Germline CDR1 MNHNS, CDR2 SASEGT. V gave up 5 bases and J gave up 7 bases, with 14 bases separating them. The CDR3 sequence is 13 residues long.

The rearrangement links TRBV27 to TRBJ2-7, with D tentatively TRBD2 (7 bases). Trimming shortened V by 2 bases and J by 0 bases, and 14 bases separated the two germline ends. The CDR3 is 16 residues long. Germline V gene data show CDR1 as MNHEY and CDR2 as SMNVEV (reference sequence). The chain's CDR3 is CASSLSGGGHSYEQYF. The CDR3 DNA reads TGTGCCAGCAGTTTAAGTGGGGGGGGCCACTCCTACGAGCAGTACTTC.

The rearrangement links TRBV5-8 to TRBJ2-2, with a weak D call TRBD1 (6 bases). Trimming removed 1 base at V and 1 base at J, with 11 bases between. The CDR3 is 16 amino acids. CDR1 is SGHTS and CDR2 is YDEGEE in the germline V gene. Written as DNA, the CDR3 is TGTGCCAGCAGCTTGTGGGGGCGCCTGAACACCGGGGAGCTGTTTTTT. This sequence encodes CASSLWGRLNTGELFF. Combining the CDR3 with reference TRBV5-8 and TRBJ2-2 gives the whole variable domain EAGVTQSPTHLIKTRGQQATLRCSPISGHTSVYWYQQALGLGLQFLLWYDEGEERNRGNFPPRFSGRQFPNYSSELNVNALELEDSALYLCASSLWGRLNTGELFFGEGSRLTVL.